This T cell receptor beta chain was retrieved from a study of cytomegalovirus exposure and HLA in healthy donors. Study-wide results and caveats: It was in a later analysis that TCR association rates were seen to vary by HLA locus, highest for DRB1 and lowest for HLA-C. In a later analysis, most CMV-associated TCR beta chains appeared HLA-restricted. In an earlier analysis, productive rearrangement rates for most beta V segments clustered near 87% or 30%.

The PCR had 60 Vbeta and 13 Jbeta primers. Generated by immunoSEQ multiplex PCR, the TCRdb table keeps only in-frame clones and is missing some. The sample records 150,000 to 200,000 clones, more than 75% being singletons. Concerning this clone itself: The antigen is unknown.

There are 15 residues in the CDR3. V was shortened by 2 bases and J by 2 bases, with 13 bases between the two germline ends. Germline V CDR1 and CDR2: SGHTA, FQGNSA. The clonotype comes from a middle-aged woman in good health and CMV-seronegative. The V call is TRBV7-2, the J call TRBJ2-7, with D perhaps matching TRBD2 (6 bases). Sequenced material: PBMCs. In DNA form, the CDR3 reads TGTGCCAGCAGCTTAAGGTCCGGCGGGACCTACGAGCAGTACTTC. Protein: CASSLRSGGTYEQYF.